This T cell receptor (beta chain) was captured in a study of CD8+CD57+ T cells in acquired aplastic anemia (dated by TCRdb to between 2018 and 2020). Regarding the research as a whole: DNA extracted from sorted CD4+ and CD8+ cells had a mean of 3.2 ug, with a range of about 0.19 to 30 ug. An average of approximately 10 million reads for CD4+ cells and 11 million to 13 million reads for CD8+ cells was obtained from healthy donor samples.

Genomic DNA was used as template for profiling of TCR beta VDJ combinations and CDR3 sequences. TCR repertoire sequencing was run on an Illumina HiSeq 2000. In the original analysis: Repertoires were assessed using TRBV/TRBJ rearrangement plots, CDR3 size and DJ length profiles, and Simpson's diversity index. Whichever DNA sequence was most abundant in the deep sequencing data was defined as the immunodominant clone. CDR3 amino acid sequences were checked for sharing across subjects and were also compared against the VDJdb database and published repertoires. Clones were called with MiXCR by TCRdb after fastp trimmed the public reads at Q25, and only in-frame beta chains were retained. Entries that share a CDR3 protein sequence are merged under the most common genes and DNA. TCRdb, rather than the study authors, made the V and J calls. A total of over 150,000 distinct CDR3 sequences appear in this sample, about 48% of them only once. 1.1% of the sample comes from the top ten.

Note on this clonotype: No cognate antigen has been identified for it. A much larger clone differs by one base, so this may be a read error.

In this study, sorted CD4+ and CD8+ T cells from the blood of healthy subjects and of severe aplastic anemia patients had their TCR repertoires deep-sequenced. Ficoll-Paque density gradient centrifugation was used to isolate peripheral blood mononuclear cells. CD4+ and CD8+ T cells were sorted by FACS or magnetic beads before DNA extraction. Results the study describes overall, beyond this receptor: Roughly 30 CD8+ CDR3 sequences were shared between patients and controls but appeared highly expressed in patients and within their immunodominant clones. CD8+ Simpson's diversity did not differ significantly between patients and healthy controls (P=0.060).

CDR1 and CDR2 are drawn from the germline V gene: SGDLS, YYNGEE. Cut back by 3 bases and 3 bases, the V and J ends lie 18 bases apart. The CDR3 numbers 16 residues from cysteine through phenylalanine. Of all the DNA, just the CDR3 is kept, 48 bases in frame from base 1. This TCR was sampled from a human donor in good health. Recombination joined TRBV9 with TRBJ1-2; the D gene is perhaps TRBD1, on 6 matching bases. Specimen: sorted CD4+, CD8+, or CD8+CD57+ T cells (not recorded which) from PBMCs. The CDR3 loop reads CASSAYGHSGDYGYTF. The DNA sequence reads TGTGCCAGCAGCGCTTACGGCCACTCAGGGGACTATGGCTACACCTTC.